The 16 T cell receptor beta chains given below trace back to one sample, sequenced in a study of T cells expressing NK-cell markers. Using the 5' RACE reads, TCRdb records one entry per CDR3 protein without DNA. Here the sample table reports 500,000 to 600,000 distinct CDR3 sequences. Sequencing was carried out using blood T cells: a sorted CD56 or NKG2C T cell subset, CD4+ or CD8+ T cells, or bulk PBMC T cells (not recorded which). These TCRs come from a man younger than 30 in good health.

The V and J genes are TRBV5-1 and TRBJ1-1; TCRdb lists TRBD1, though no DNA is available to test this call. The CDR3 has 14 amino acids. Germline assignment: CDR1 SGHRS and CDR2 YFSETQ. Here the CDR3 reads CASSPGDLNTEAFF.

V and J are TRBV12-3 or TRBV12-4 and TRBJ1-5; as DNA is missing, the TRBD1 call by TCRdb cannot be tested. This CDR3 region has 14 residues. The CDR3 reads CASTWGGRGQPQHF.

The chain is built from TRBV27 and TRBJ2-4; without DNA, the TCRdb call of TRBD1 cannot be checked. CDR3 size: 13 residues. Germline CDR1 reads MNHEY; CDR2 reads SMNVEV (reference sequence). The CDR3 loop reads CASSYQGGNIQYF.

V usage is TRBV6-5 and J usage is TRBJ1-2. From germline, CDR1 is MNHEY and CDR2 SVGAGI. The CDR3 length is 14 residues. Here the CDR3 reads CASSYSRIAYGYTF.

V and J are TRBV12-3 or TRBV12-4 and TRBJ1-6; as DNA is missing, the TRBD1 call by TCRdb cannot be tested. The CDR3 is made up of 11 amino acids. The CDR3 sequence is CASTKGAPLHF.

The chain carries TRBV5-1 and TRBJ2-1; checking the TCRdb D call of TRBD1 is not possible without DNA. Germline V gene data show CDR1 as SGHRS and CDR2 as YFSETQ. The CDR3 sequence is 15 residues long. This CDR3 reads CASRPGQGKGDEQFF.

CDR3 sequence: CASSFPTSGDNEQFF. The chain uses TRBV7-9 and TRBJ2-1; TCRdb picks TRBD2, but there is no DNA to check that call. Germline assignment: CDR1 SEHNR and CDR2 FQNEAQ (reference sequence). CDR3 length: 15 residues.

The V gene is TRBV6-2 or TRBV6-3, the J gene TRBJ2-5; TCRdb calls TRBD2, which cannot be checked without DNA. There are 14 residues in the CDR3. Germline CDR1 reads MNHEY; CDR2 reads SVGEGT. CDR3 region: CASSRRGEVETQYF.

This sequence joins TRBV9 and TRBJ2-5; without DNA, the TCRdb call of TRBD1 cannot be checked. The CDR3 spans 17 residues. Germline values: CDR1 SGDLS, CDR2 YYNGEE. This CDR3 reads CASSVGGTGVLQETQYF.

The J gene is TRBJ2-5, the V gene TRBV29-1. The CDR3 is 11 amino acids. Germline CDR1 reads SQVTM; CDR2 reads ANQGSEA. The chain's CDR3 is CSVQPQETQYF.

The genes are TRBV29-1 and TRBJ2-7; TCRdb calls TRBD2, which cannot be checked without DNA. Germline-derived CDR1 and CDR2 are SQVTM and ANQGSEA. The CDR3 is 14 residues long. CDR3 loop: CSVAGLNRPYEQYF.

This sequence joins TRBV28 and TRBJ2-1; TCRdb's D call, TRBD1, is unchecked because there is no DNA. Germline loops: CDR1 MDHEN, CDR2 SYDVKM. The CDR3 is 15 residues long. CDR3: CASSLPDRVWEEQFF.

J is TRBJ2-4 and V is TRBV5-1; the D gene TCRdb calls, TRBD1, cannot be checked with no DNA. From germline, CDR1 is SGHRS and CDR2 YFSETQ. This CDR3 region has 14 residues. This CDR3 reads CASSLGQGRNIQYF.

The chain links TRBV6-1 to TRBJ2-3; TCRdb indicates TRBD1, and absent DNA this call remains unverified. The CDR3 length is 14 residues. Germline CDR1 reads MNHNS; CDR2 reads SASEGT. Here the CDR3 reads CASRVHRSTDTQYF.

The chain is built from TRBV20-1 and TRBJ2-1; TCRdb proposes TRBD2, but this gene call is untestable without DNA. The length of the CDR3 is 15 residues. CDR1 is DFQATT and CDR2 is SNEGSKA in the germline V gene (reference sequence). The CDR3 here is CSARVRLAGSGEQFF.

J is TRBJ2-5 and V is TRBV4-1. The CDR3 runs 14 residues. Germline assignment: CDR1 MGHRA and CDR2 YSYEKL. Here the CDR3 reads CASSSERLHETQYF.